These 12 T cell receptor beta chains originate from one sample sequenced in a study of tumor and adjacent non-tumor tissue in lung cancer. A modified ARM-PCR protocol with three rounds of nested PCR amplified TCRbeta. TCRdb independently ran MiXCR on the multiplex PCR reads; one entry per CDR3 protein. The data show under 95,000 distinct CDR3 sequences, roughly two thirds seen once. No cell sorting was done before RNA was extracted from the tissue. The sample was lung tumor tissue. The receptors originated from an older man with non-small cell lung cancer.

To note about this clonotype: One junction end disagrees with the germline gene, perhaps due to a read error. CDR3 sequence reads: CVSSLALEQLNEKLFF. CDR3 in DNA: TGTGTCAGCAGTTTGGCCCTGGAGCAGTTAAATGAAAAACTGTTTTTT. The rearrangement joins TRBV12-3 or TRBV12-4 to TRBJ1-4; D call uncertain. The CDR3 is made up of 16 amino acids.

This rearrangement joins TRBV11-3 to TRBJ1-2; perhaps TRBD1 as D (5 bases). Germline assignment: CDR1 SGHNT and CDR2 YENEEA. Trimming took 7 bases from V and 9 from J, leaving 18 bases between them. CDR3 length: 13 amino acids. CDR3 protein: CASNFSGGASYTF. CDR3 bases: TGTGCCAGCAATTTTAGCGGGGGTGCAAGCTACACCTTC. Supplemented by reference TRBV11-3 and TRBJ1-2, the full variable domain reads EAGVVQSPRYKIIEKKQPVAFWCNPISGHNTLYWYLQNLGQGPELLIRYENEEAVDDSQLPKDRFSAERLKGVDSTLKIQPAELGDSAVYLCASNFSGGASYTFGSGTRLTVV.

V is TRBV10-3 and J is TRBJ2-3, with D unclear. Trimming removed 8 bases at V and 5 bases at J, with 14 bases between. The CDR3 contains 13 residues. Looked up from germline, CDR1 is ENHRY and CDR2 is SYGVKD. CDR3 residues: CAIGNPVIDTQYF. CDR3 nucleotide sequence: TGTGCCATCGGAAACCCAGTAATAGATACGCAGTATTTT.

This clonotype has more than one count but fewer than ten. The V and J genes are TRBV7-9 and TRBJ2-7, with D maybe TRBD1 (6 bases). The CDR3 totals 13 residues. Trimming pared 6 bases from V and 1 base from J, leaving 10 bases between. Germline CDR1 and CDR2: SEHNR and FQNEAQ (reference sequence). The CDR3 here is CASSTRGSYEQYF. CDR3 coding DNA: TGTGCCAGCAGTACCAGGGGTTCCTACGAGCAGTACTTC.

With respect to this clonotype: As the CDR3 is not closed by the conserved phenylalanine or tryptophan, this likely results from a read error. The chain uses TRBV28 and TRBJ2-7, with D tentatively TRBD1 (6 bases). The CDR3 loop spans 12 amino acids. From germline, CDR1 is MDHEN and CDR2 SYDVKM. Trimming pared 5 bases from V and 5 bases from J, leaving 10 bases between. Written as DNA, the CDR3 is TGTGCCAGCAGTATCAGGGGTAACGAGCAGTACTTA. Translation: CASSIRGNEQYL.

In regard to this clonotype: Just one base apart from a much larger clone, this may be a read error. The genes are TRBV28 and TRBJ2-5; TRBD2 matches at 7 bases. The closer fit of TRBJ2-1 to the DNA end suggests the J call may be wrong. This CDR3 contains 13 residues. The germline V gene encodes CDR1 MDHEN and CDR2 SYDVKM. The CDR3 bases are TGTGCCAGCAGGGAGACTAGCCAAGAGACCCAGTTCTTC. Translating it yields CASRETSQETQFF.

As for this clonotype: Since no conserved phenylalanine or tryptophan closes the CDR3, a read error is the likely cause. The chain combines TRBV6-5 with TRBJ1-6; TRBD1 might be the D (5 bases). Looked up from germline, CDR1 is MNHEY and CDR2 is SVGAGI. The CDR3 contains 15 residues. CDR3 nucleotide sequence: TGTGCCAACAGCTATGGGGCGGTTTATAATTCACCTCTCCACCTT. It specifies CANSYGAVYNSPLHL.

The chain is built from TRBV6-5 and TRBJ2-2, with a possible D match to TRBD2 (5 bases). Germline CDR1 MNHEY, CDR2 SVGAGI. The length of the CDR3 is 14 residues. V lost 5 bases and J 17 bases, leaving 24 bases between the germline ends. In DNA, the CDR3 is TGTGCCAGCAGTGACTTCTTGTTAGCCGGGGAGTTATTTTTT. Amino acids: CASSDFLLAGELFF.

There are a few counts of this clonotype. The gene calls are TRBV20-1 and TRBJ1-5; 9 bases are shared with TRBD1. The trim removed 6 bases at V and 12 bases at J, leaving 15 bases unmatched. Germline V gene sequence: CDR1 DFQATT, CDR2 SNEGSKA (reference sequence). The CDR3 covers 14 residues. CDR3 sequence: CSAQMDRGRQGQHF. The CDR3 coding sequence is TGCAGTGCGCAAATGGACAGGGGTCGTCAGGGCCAGCATTTT.

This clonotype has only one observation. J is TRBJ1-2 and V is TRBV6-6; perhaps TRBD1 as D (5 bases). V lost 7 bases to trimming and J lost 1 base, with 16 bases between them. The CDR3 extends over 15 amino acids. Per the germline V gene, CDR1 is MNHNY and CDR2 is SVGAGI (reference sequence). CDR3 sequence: CASKQGGDVNYGYTF. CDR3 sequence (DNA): TGTGCCAGCAAACAAGGAGGGGATGTTAACTATGGCTACACCTTC.

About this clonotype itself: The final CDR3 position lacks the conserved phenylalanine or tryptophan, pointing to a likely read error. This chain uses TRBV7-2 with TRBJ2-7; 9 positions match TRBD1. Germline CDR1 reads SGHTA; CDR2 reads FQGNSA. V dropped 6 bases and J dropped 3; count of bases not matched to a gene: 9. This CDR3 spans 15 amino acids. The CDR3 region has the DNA TGTGCCAGCAGTTCGTTCGGGACAGGGATCTACGAGCAGTACATC. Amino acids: CASSSFGTGIYEQYI.

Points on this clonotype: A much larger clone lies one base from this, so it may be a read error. CDR3 amino acids: CSANVIGNQSQHF. The DNA for the CDR3 is TGCAGTGCGAATGTGATAGGCAATCAGTCCCAGCATTTT. This rearrangement joins TRBV20-1 to TRBJ1-5, with D unresolved. The germline gives CDR1 DFQATT, CDR2 SNEGSKA (reference sequence). This CDR3 comprises 13 residues.